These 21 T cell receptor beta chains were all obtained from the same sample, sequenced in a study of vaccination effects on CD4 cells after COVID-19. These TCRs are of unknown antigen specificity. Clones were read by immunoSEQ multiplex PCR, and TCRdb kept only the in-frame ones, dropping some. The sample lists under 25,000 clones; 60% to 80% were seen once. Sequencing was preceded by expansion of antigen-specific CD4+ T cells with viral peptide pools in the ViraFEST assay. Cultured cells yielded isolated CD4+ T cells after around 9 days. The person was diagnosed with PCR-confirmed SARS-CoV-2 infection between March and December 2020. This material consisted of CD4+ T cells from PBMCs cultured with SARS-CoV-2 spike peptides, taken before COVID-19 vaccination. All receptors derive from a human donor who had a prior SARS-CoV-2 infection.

CDR3 bases: TGTGCCAGCAGCTTGGGTCGCCGAGTCGAGCAGTACTTC. This codes for CASSLGRRVEQYF. This chain connects TRBV5-8 to TRBJ2-7; no firm D call. CDR3 length equals 13 residues. V lost 0 bases to trimming and J lost 6 bases, with 10 bases between them. Germline lookup yields CDR1 SGHTS and CDR2 YDEGEE.

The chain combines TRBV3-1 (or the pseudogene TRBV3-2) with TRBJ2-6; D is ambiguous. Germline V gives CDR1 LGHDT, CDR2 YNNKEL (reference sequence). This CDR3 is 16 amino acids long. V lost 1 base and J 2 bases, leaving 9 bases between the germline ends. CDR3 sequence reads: CASSQVWGAGANVLTF. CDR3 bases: TGTGCCAGCAGCCAAGTTTGGGGTGCTGGGGCCAACGTCCTGACTTTC.

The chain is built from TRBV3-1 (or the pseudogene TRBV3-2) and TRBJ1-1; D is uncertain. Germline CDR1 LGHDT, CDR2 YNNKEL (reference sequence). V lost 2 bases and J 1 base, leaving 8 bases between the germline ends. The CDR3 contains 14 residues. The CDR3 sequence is CASSQMQENTEAFF. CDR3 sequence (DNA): TGTGCCAGCAGCCAAATGCAGGAGAACACTGAAGCTTTCTTT.

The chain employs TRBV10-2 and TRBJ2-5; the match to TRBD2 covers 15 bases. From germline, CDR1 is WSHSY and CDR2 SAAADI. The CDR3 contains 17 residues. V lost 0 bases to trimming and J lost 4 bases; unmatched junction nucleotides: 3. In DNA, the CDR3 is TGCGCCAGCAGTGAGTCTCGGACTAGCGGGGGGGGAGAGACCCAGTACTTC. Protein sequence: CASSESRTSGGGETQYF.

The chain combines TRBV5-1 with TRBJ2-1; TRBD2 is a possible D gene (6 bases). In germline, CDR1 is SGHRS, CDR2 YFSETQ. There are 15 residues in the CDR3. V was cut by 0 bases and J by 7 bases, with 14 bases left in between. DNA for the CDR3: TGCGCCAGCAGCTTGGGTATACCGGGGGTAAATGAGCAGTTCTTC. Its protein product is CASSLGIPGVNEQFF. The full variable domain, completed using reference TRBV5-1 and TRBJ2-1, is KAGVTQTPRYLIKTRGQQVTLSCSPISGHRSVSWYQQTPGQGLQFLFEYFSETQRNKGNFPGRFSGRQFSNSRSEMNVSTLELGDSALYLCASSLGIPGVNEQFFGPGTRLTVL.

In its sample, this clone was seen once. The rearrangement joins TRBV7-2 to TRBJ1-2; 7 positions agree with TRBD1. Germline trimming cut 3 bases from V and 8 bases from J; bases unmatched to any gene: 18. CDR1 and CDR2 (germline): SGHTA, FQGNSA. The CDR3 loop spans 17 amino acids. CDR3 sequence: CASSFAGGWRGRGGYTF. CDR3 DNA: TGTGCCAGCAGCTTCGCCGGGGGATGGAGGGGGCGCGGAGGCTACACCTTC.

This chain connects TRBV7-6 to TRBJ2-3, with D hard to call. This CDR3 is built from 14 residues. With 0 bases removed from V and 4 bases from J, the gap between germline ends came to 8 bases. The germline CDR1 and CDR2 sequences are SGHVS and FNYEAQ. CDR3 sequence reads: CASSLAIRPDTQYF. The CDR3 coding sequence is TGTGCCAGCAGCTTAGCGATTAGACCAGATACGCAGTATTTT.

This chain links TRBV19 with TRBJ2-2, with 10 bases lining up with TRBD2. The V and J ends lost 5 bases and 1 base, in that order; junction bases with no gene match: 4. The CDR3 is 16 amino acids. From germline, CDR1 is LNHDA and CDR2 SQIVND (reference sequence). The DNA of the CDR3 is TGTGCCAGTAGTGAAGCGGGAGGGGGGAACACCGGGGAGCTGTTTTTT. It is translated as CASSEAGGGNTGELFF.

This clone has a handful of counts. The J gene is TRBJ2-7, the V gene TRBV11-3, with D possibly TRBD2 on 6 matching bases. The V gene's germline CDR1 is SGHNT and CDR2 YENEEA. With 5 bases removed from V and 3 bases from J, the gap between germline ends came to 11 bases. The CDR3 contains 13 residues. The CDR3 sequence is CASSPPGVYEQYF. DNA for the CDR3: TGTGCCAGCAGCCCACCGGGGGTCTACGAGCAGTACTTC.

The CDR3 here is CAILPGQGYNEQFF. In DNA form, the CDR3 reads TGTGCCATACTACCGGGACAGGGATACAATGAGCAGTTCTTC. This chain joins TRBV7-9 and TRBJ2-1; 9 bases align to TRBD1. V shed 10 bases and J 4 bases; nucleotides not matched to a gene: 8. The germline V gene has CDR1 SEHNR and CDR2 FQNEAQ (reference sequence). The CDR3 sequence is 14 residues long. The entire variable domain, with the rest obtained from reference TRBV7-9 and TRBJ2-1, is as follows: DTGVSQNPRHKITKRGQNVTFRCDPISEHNRLYWYRQTLGQGPEFLTYFQNEAQLEKSRLLSDRFSAERPKGSFSTLEIQRTEQGDSAMYLCAILPGQGYNEQFFGPGTRLTVL.

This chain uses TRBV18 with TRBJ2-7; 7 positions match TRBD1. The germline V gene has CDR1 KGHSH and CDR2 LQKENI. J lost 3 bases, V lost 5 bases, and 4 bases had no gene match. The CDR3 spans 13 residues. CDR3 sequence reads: CASSTGADYEQYF. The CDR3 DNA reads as TGTGCCAGCTCAACAGGGGCGGACTACGAGCAGTACTTC.

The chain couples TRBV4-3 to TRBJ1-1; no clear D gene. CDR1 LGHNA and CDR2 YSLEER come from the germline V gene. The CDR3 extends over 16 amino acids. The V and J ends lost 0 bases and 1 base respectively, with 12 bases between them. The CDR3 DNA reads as TGCGCCAGCAGCCAAGATGTAATGCAGGAGAACACTGAAGCTTTCTTT. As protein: CASSQDVMQENTEAFF.

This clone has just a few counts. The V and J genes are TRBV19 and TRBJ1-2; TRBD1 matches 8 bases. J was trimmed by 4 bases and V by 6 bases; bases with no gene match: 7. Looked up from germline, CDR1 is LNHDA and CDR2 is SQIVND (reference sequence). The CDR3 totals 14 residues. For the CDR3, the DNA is TGTGCCAGTAGACAGGGGGTGGAGCGCTATGGCTACACCTTC. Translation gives CASRQGVERYGYTF.

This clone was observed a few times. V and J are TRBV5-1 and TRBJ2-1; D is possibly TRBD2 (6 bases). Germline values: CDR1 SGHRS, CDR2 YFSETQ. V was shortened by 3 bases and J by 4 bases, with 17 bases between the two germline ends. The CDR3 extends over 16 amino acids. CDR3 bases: TGCGCCAGCAGCTCGGAACTAGCTGGGGGTTACAATGAGCAGTTCTTC. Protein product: CASSSELAGGYNEQFF.

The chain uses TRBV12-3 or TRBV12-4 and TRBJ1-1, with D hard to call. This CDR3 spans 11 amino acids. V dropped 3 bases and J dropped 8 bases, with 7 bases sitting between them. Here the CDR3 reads CASSLGGEAFF. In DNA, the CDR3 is TGTGCCAGCAGTTTGGGCGGAGAAGCTTTCTTT.

CDR3 in DNA: TGTGCCAGCTCACCGCGGACAGGGAGTTCAAATCAGCCCCAGCATTTT. Translated, it gives CASSPRTGSSNQPQHF. This chain links TRBV18 with TRBJ1-5, with TRBD1 matching over 8 bases. The CDR3 spans 16 residues. The J segment lost 4 bases and the V segment lost 3 bases, leaving 8 bases of the junction unmatched. CDR1 and CDR2 (germline): KGHSH, LQKENI.

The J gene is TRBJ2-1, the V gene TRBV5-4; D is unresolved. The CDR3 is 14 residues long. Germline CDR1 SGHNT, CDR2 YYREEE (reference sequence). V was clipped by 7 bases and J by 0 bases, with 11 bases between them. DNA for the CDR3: TGTGCCAGCTCAACGGATAGCTCCTACAATGAGCAGTTCTTC. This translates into CASSTDSSYNEQFF.

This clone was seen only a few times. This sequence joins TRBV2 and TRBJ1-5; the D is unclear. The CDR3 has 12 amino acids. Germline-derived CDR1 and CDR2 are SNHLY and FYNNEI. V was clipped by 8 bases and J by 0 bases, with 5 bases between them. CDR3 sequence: CASGDSNQPQHF. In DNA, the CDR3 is TGTGCCAGCGGGGATAGCAATCAGCCCCAGCATTTT.

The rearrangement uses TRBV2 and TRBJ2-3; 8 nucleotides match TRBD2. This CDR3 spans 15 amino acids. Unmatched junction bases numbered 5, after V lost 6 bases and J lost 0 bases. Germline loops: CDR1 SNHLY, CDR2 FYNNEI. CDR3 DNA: TGTGCCAGCAGAGTAATAGCGGGAAGCACAGATACGCAGTATTTT. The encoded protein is CASRVIAGSTDTQYF.

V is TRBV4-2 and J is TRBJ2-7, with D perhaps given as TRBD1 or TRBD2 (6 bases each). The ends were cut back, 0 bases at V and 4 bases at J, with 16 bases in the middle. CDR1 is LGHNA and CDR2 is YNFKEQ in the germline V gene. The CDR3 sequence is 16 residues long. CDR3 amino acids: CASSQEMGGLPYEQYF. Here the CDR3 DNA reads TGTGCCAGCAGCCAAGAGATGGGGGGCCTTCCTTACGAGCAGTACTTC.

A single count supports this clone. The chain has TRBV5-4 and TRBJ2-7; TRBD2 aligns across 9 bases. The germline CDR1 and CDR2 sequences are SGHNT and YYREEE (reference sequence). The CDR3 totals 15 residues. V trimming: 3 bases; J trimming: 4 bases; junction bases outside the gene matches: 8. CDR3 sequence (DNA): TGTGCCAGCAGCTGGCATGGTAGCGGGAGTTACGAGCAGTACTTC. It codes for CASSWHGSGSYEQYF.